Sequencing of this T cell receptor (beta chain) was carried out in a study of Ad26.COV2.S vaccination and SARS-CoV-2 variants. Treatment denoted: around 19 received Ad26.COV2.S at low or high dose, single or two shots; roughly 5 received placebo; per-sample allocation not given. Day 63 following the first vaccine or placebo injection was when the samples were taken. Boston provided a donor who was an adult aged 18-55 years. Sequencing used immunoSEQ multiplex PCR; TCRdb keeps in-frame clones, though not all of them. The data contain 380,000 or so clones, about 80% of them singletons. Per the germline V gene, CDR1 is SEHNR and CDR2 is FQNEAQ (reference sequence). V lost 5 bases to trimming and J lost 5 bases, with 9 bases between them. This CDR3 is built from 12 residues.

The V gene is TRBV7-9, the J gene TRBJ1-1, with D unresolved. This receptor was obtained from a person between 18 and 60 years old who received the Ad26.COV2.S COVID-19 vaccine or a placebo. The sample in question was peripheral blood, obtained in a trial of Ad26.COV2.S vaccine versus placebo. CDR3 protein: CASSPKGTEAFF. The DNA for the CDR3 is TGTGCCAGCAGCCCCAAGGGTACTGAAGCTTTCTTT.